These T cell receptor beta chains were read from a single sample in a study of T cell responses to AZD1222 COVID-19 vaccine. Some clones are missing from TCRdb's copy, which holds only in-frame ones; the method was immunoSEQ multiplex PCR. The sample consists of around 140,000 clones, 85% to 90% of them appearing once. This sample comprised peripheral blood, obtained on day 0 of AZD1222 vaccination. The receptors were sampled from an adult in good health. Each CDR3 is given with its conserved first and last residue. A D gene is named only where the DNA matches it firmly. Where a row states a size, it is once, few, many or the class of an expanded clone; other rows omit it.

j_call,d_call,v_call,clone_size,cdr3_nt,cdr3_aa
TRBJ1-2,.,TRBV7-9,.,TGTGCCAGCAGCACTTCAGGGATCTCGGGTGGCTACACCTTC,CASSTSGISGGYTF
TRBJ2-7,.,TRBV6-5,.,TGTGCCAGCAGTACCGGGGTACCCTACGAGCAGTACTTC,CASSTGVPYEQYF
TRBJ2-1,TRBD1,TRBV10-2,once,TGCGCCAGCAGTTTTTTGGGGGGTAGGGGGACAGGGGCCAATGAGCAGTTCTTC,CASSFLGGRGTGANEQFF
TRBJ2-1,.,TRBV7-9,.,TGTGCCAGCAGCTCCCGGGAGAACCTGGTGTTCTTC,CASSSRENLVFF
TRBJ1-2,.,TRBV24-1,.,TGTGCCACCAGTGATTCCTCGCGCGGACACTTCTATGGCTACACCTTC,CATSDSSRGHFYGYTF
TRBJ1-1,.,TRBV7-2,.,TGTGCCAGCAGCTACCAGGGGCCGAACACTGAAGCTTTCTTT,CASSYQGPNTEAFF
TRBJ2-7,.,TRBV13,.,TGTGCCAGCAGCCCAGGGACGGTAACCTACGAGCAGTACTTC,CASSPGTVTYEQYF
TRBJ1-2,.,TRBV4-1,.,TGCGCCAGCAGTTCTAACTATGGCTACACCTTC,CASSSNYGYTF
TRBJ1-5,.,TRBV30,.,TGTGCCTGGAGTCGGGCAGGGCTGGGTCTGGGAAGCAATCAGCCCCAGCATTTT,CAWSRAGLGLGSNQPQHF
TRBJ1-1,TRBD1,TRBV11-1,.,TGTGCCAGCAGCTACCCCAGGGGGGTGACTGAAGCTTTCTTT,CASSYPRGVTEAFF
TRBJ1-4,TRBD1,TRBV19,.,TGTGCCAGTAGTACACTCCCCGGGACAGCTAATGAAAAACTGTTTTTT,CASSTLPGTANEKLFF
TRBJ1-1,.,TRBV6-5,.,TGTGCCAGCAGTTACAACAGGGTGAACACTGAAGCTTTCTTT,CASSYNRVNTEAFF
TRBJ2-1,.,TRBV19,.,TGTGCCAGTAGTATATCCCGGATATACAATGAGCAGTTCTTC,CASSISRIYNEQFF
TRBJ1-5,.,TRBV6-5,.,TGTGCCAGCAGTACGCGAATGTCGCCTAATCAGCCCCAGCATTTT,CASSTRMSPNQPQHF
TRBJ2-5,.,TRBV4-1,.,TGCGCCAGCAGCCGGGACGGTCAAGAGACCCAGTACTTC,CASSRDGQETQYF
TRBJ1-1,.,TRBV5-1,few,TGCGCCAGCAGCTTGGTTACAGGGCGAACGAACACTGAAGCTTTCTTT,CASSLVTGRTNTEAFF
TRBJ2-7,TRBD2,TRBV7-9,.,TGTGCCAGCAGCTCCTCCGGTCTAGCGGGGGGTTCCTACGAGCAGTACTTC,CASSSSGLAGGSYEQYF
TRBJ2-7,.,TRBV7-9,once,TGTGCCAGCACCCTAGGGGGCGAGCAGTACTTC,CASTLGGEQYF
TRBJ2-1,TRBD2,TRBV11-2,.,TGTGCCAGCAGCTTAAGTACTAGCGGGAGTAATGAGCAGTTCTTC,CASSLSTSGSNEQFF
TRBJ2-1,.,TRBV5-4,.,TGTGCCAGCAGCCATGGGCAACCTCCCGGTAGTGAGCAGTTCTTC,CASSHGQPPGSEQFF
TRBJ2-2,.,TRBV6-1,.,TGTGCCAGCAGTGACCGCCGGGGGATGCCGGGGATGGGGCCCGGGGAGCTGTTTTTT,CASSDRRGMPGMGPGELFF
TRBJ1-1,.,TRBV30,.,TGTGCCTGGAATTTGGGAGGCACTGAAGCTTTCTTT,CAWNLGGTEAFF
TRBJ1-1,.,TRBV5-3,.,TGTGCCAGAAGCCCCTGCGGAGCCGAGTTCCCTATGAACACTGAAGCTTTCTTT,CARSPCGAEFPMNTEAFF
TRBJ1-6,TRBD1,TRBV5-6,.,TGTGCCAGCAGCTTACGGACAGGGACCCATTCACCCCTCCACTTT,CASSLRTGTHSPLHF
TRBJ1-5,TRBD1,TRBV7-8,once,TGTGCCAGCAGCGAGGGGACAGGGTATAGCAATCAGCCCCAGCATTTT,CASSEGTGYSNQPQHF
TRBJ1-1,.,TRBV3-1/TRBV3-2,once,TGTGCCAGCAGCCAACAGGGAGTCGGGAACACTGAAGCTTTCTTT,CASSQQGVGNTEAFF
TRBJ1-5,.,TRBV6-2/TRBV6-3,.,TGTGCCAGCAGTTTTGGGGGGCACGGCAATCAGCCCCAGCATTTT,CASSFGGHGNQPQHF
TRBJ2-5,.,TRBV9,.,TGTGCCAGCAGCGTAGATCGTCAAGAGACCCAGTACTTC,CASSVDRQETQYF